This T cell receptor beta chain was identified in a study of T-cell memory formation after mild COVID-19. Study context: TCR clusters were mostly confined to one donor each. Findings and caveats of the study: Proof of SARS-CoV-2 specificity was absent for the second-wave clones that crested on day 37. Clones contracting over day 15 to 85 were CD4/CD8 balanced, with later expanders leaning CD4+. Of the contracting clones, CD4+ ones lay mainly in CM and EM, and CD8+ ones in EMRA.

A note on this clonotype: The antigen is undetermined.

CDR3 length: 13 amino acids. Germline lookup yields CDR1 SNHLY and CDR2 FYNNEI. V lost 4 bases and J 8 bases, leaving 12 bases between the germline ends. One entry per CDR3 protein, called by TCRdb with MiXCR from the 5' RACE reads. The data contain a few hundred thousand distinct CDR3 sequences, less than 9.5% of them seen just once; the ten biggest clones take up roughly 22%. Material for sequencing was PBMCs or a T cell subset sorted from them (not recorded which). The V call is TRBV2, the J call TRBJ2-1; TRBD2 is a possible D gene (7 bases). The source of this sequence is a man between 18 and 29 years old who had mild COVID-19 (a few samples of this study predate the infection). Cell type and time point are not known. The CDR3 loop reads CASSGEGGDEQFF. Written as DNA, the CDR3 is TGTGCCAGCAGTGGGGAAGGGGGGGATGAGCAGTTCTTC.